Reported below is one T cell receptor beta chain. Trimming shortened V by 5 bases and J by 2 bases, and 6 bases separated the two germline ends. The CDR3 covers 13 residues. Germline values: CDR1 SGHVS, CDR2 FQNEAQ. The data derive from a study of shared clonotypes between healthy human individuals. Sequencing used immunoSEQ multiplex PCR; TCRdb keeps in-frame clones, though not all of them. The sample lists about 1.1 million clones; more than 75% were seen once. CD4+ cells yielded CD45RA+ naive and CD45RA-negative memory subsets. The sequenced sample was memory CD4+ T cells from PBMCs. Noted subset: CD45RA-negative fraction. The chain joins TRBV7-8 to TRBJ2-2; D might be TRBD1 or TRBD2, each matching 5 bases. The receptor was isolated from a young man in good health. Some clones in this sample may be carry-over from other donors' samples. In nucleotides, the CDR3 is TGTGCCAGCAGCCGGGGCAACACCGGGGAGCTGTTTTTT. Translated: CASSRGNTGELFF.